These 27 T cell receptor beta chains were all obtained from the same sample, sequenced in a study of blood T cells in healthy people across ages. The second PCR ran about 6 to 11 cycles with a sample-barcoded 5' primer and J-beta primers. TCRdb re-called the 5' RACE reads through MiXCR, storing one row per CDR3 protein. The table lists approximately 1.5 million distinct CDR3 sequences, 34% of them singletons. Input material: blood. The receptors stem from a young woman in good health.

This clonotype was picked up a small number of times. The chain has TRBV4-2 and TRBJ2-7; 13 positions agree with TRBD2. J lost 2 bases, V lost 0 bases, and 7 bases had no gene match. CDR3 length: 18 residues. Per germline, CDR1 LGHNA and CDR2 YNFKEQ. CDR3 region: CASSQDRTSGGNTYEQYF. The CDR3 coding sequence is TGTGCCAGCAGCCAAGATCGGACTAGCGGGGGAAATACCTACGAGCAGTACTTC.

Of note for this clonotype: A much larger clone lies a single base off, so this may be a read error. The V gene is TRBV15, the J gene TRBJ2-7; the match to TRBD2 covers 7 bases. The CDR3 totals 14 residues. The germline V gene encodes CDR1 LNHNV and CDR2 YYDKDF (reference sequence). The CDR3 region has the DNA TGTGCCACCGGCAGAGAGCGGGGAACAAACGAGCAGTACTTC. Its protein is CATGRERGTNEQYF.

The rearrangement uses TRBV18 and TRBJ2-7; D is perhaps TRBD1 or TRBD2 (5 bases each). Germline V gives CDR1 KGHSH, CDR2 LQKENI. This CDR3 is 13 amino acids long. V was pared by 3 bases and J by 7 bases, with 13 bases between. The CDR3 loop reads CASSPGTIEEQYF. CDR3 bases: TGTGCCAGCTCACCCGGGACCATTGAGGAGCAGTACTTC.

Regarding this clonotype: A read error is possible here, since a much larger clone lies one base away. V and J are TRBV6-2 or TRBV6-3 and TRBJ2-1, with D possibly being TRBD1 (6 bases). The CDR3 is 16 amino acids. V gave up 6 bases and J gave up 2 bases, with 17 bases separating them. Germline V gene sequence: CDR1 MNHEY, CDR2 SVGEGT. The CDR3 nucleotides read TGTGCCAGCAGGGGCTTTGTCAGGGGTACCTACAATGAGCAGTTCTTC. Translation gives CASRGFVRGTYNEQFF.

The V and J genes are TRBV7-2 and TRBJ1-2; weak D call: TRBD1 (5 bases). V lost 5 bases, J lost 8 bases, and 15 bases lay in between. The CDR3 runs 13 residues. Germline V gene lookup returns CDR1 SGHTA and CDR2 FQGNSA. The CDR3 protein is CASSPVGTRGYTF. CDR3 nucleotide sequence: TGTGCCAGCAGCCCCGTCGGGACCAGGGGCTACACCTTC.

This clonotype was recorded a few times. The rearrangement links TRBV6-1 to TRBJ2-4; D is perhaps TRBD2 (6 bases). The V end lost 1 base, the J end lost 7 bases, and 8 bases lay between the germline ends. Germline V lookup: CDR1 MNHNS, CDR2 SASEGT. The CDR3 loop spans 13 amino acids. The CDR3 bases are TGTGCCAGCAGTGAAGTACGGGAGAACATTCAGTACTTC. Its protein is CASSEVRENIQYF.

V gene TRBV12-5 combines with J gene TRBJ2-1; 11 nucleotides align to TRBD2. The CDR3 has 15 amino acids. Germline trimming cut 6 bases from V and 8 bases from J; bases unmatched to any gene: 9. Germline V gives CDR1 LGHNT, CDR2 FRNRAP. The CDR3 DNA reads TGTGCTAGTGGAGTAAATAGCGGGAGGGCCTATGAGCAGTTCTTC. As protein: CASGVNSGRAYEQFF.

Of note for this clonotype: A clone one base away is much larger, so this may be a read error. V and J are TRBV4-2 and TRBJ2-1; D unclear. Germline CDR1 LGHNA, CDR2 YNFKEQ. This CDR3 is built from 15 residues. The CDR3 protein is CASSRTLSSYNERFF. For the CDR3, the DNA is TGTGCCAGCAGCCGTACGTTATCTTCCTACAATGAGCGGTTCTTC.

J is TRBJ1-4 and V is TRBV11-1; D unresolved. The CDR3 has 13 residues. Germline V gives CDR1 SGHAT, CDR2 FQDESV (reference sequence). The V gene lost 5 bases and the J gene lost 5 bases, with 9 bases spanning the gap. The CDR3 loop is CASSLHGNEKLFF. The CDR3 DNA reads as TGTGCCAGCAGCCTTCACGGGAATGAAAAACTGTTTTTT. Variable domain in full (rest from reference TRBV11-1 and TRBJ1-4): EAEVAQSPRYKITEKSQAVAFWCDPISGHATLYWYRQILGQGPELLVQFQDESVVDDSQLPKDRFSAERLKGVDSTLKIQPAELGDSAMYLCASSLHGNEKLFFGSGTQLSVL.

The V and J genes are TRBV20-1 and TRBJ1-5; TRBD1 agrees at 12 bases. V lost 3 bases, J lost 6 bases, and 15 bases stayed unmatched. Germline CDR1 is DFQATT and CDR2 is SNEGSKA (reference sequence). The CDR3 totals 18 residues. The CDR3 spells CSARARYPRDRGRQPQHF. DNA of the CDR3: TGCAGTGCTAGGGCCCGCTATCCCCGGGACAGGGGGCGTCAGCCCCAGCATTTT.

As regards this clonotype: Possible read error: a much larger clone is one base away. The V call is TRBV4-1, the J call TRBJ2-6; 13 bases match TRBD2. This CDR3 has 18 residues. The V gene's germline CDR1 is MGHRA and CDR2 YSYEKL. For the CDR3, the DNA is TGCGCCAGCAGCCAAGCACTAGCGGGGGGGCCTGGGGCCAACGTCCGGACTTTC. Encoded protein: CASSQALAGGPGANVRTF.

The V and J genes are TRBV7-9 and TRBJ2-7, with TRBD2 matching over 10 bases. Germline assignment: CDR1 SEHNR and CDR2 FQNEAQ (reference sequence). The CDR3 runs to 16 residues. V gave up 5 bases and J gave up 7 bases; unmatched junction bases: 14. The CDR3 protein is CASSPQASGGSWEQYF. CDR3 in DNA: TGTGCCAGCAGCCCCCAGGCTAGCGGGGGCTCCTGGGAGCAGTACTTC.

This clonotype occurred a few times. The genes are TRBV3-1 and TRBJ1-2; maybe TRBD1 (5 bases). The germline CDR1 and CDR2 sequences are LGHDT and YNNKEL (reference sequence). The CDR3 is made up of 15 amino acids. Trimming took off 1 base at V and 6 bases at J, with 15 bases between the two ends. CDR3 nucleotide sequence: TGTGCCAGCAGCCAAGGCCATGGACAAGCCAATGGCTACACCTTC. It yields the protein CASSQGHGQANGYTF.

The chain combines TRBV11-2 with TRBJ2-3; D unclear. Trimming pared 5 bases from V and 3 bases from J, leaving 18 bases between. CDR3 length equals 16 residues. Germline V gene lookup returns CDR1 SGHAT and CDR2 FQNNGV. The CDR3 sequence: CASSLVPVSKTDTQYF. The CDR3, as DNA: TGTGCCAGCAGCCTCGTCCCGGTTTCGAAGACAGATACGCAGTATTTT.

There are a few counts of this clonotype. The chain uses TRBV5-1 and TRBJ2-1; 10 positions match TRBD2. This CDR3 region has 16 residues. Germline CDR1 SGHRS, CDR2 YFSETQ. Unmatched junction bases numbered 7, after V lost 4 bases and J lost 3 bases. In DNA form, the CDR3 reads TGCGCCAGCAGCCGTACAACTAGCGGGATCTACAATGAGCAGTTCTTC. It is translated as CASSRTTSGIYNEQFF.

CDR3 protein: CASSSTGREAFF. The CDR3 DNA follows: TGTGCCAGCAGCTCTACGGGGAGGGAAGCTTTCTTT. V and J are TRBV7-3 and TRBJ1-1; D remains ambiguous. V lost 4 bases and J lost 8, with 11 bases in between. Germline lookup yields CDR1 SGHTA and CDR2 FQGTGA. The CDR3 totals 12 residues.

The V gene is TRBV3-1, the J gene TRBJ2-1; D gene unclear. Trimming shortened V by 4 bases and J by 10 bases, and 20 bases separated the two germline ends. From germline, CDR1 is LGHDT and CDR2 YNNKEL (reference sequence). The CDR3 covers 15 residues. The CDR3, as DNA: TGTGCCAGCAGCCCCCCCTTTTGGCAGGCAGTCGAGCAGTTCTTC. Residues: CASSPPFWQAVEQFF.

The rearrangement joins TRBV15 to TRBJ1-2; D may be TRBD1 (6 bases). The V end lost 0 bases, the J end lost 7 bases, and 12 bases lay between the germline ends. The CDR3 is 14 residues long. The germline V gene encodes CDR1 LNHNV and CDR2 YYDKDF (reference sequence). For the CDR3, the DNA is TGTGCCACCAGCAGAGATTGGGGGGCAGGTGGCTACACCTTC. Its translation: CATSRDWGAGGYTF.

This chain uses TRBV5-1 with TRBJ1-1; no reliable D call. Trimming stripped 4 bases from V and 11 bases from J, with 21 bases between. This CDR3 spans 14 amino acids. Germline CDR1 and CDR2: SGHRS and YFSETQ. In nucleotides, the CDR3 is TGCGCCAGCAGCCCAAACACGGATTCCACCTCTGCTTTCTTT. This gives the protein CASSPNTDSTSAFF.

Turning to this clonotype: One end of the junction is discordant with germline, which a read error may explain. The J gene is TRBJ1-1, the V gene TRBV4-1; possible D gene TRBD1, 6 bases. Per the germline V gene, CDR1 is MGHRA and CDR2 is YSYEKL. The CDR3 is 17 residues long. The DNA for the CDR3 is TGCGCCAGCAGCTACCGGACAGCGGGGGGCATGAACACTGAAACTTTCTTT. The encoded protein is CASSYRTAGGMNTETFF.

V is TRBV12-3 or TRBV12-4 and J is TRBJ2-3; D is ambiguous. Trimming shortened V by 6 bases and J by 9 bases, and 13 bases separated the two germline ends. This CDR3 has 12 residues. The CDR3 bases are TGTGCCAGCAGCCCGGACCGTGGGACGCAGTATTTT. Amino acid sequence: CASSPDRGTQYF.

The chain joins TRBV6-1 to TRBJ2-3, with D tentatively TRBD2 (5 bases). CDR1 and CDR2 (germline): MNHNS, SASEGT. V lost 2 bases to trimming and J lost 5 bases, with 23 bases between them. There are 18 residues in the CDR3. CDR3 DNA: TGTGCCAGCAGTGAACCCCGTAGCCGGGGAGCACGAGGAGATACGCAGTATTTT. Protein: CASSEPRSRGARGDTQYF.

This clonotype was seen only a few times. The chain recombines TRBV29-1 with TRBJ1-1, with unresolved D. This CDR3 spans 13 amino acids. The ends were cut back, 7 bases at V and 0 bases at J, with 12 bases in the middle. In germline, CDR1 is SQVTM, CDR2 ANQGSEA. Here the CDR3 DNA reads TGCAGCGCCATCGGACGGCTGAACACTGAAGCTTTCTTT. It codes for CSAIGRLNTEAFF.

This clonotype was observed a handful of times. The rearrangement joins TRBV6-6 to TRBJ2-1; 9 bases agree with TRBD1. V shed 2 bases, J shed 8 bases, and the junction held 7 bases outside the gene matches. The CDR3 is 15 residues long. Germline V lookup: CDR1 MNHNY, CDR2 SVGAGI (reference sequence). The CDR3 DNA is TGTGCCAGCAGTTACCTAGGGACAGGGAGCTATGAGCAGTTCTTC. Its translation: CASSYLGTGSYEQFF.

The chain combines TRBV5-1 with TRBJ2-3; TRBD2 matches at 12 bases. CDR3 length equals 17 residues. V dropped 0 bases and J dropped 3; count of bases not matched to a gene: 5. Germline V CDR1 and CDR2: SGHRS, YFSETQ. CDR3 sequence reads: CASSLATLAGGTDTQYF. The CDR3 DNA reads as TGCGCCAGCAGCTTGGCCACACTAGCGGGAGGTACAGATACGCAGTATTTT.

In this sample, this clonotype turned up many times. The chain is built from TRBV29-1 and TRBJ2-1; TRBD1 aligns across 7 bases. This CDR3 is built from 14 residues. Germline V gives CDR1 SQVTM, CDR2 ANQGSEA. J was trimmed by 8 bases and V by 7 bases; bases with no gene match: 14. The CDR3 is CSALDRSIGDEQFF. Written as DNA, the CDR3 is TGCAGCGCCTTGGACAGGTCCATTGGGGATGAGCAGTTCTTC.

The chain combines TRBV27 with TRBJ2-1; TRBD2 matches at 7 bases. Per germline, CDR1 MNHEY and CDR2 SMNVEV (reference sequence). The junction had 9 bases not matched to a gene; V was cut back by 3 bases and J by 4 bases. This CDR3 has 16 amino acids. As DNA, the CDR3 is TGTGCCAGCAGTTTGCTAGCGGCTGGAGGTTACAATGAGCAGTTCTTC. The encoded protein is CASSLLAAGGYNEQFF.